The rows below give T cell receptor beta chains drawn from one sample of a study of cytomegalovirus exposure and HLA in healthy donors. Only in-frame clones appear in the TCRdb table, and some are missing; sequencing was by immunoSEQ multiplex PCR. This table lists some 130,000 clones. The sample consisted of PBMCs. Receptor source: a woman in her thirties or forties in good health and CMV-seropositive. Each CDR3 is given with its conserved first and last residue. The D gene is left open where the match is weak.

>.|TRBV2|TRBJ2-2
CASSDLVGETGELFF
TGTGCCAGCAGTGATCTTGTCGGGGAGACCGGGGAGCTGTTTTTT
>.|TRBV6-5|TRBJ1-2
CASSKQGSYGYTF
TGTGCCAGCAGTAAACAGGGCTCCTATGGCTACACCTTC
>.|TRBV7-2|TRBJ2-3
CASRNPVGAPDTQYF
TGTGCCAGCAGAAATCCAGTGGGGGCTCCAGATACGCAGTATTTT
>.|TRBV19|TRBJ2-1
CASSMIEGDGTNEQFF
TGTGCCAGTAGTATGATCGAGGGGGATGGGACGAATGAGCAGTTCTTC
>.|TRBV11-2|TRBJ2-3
CASSRGTDTQYF
TGTGCCAGCAGCCGGGGCACAGATACGCAGTATTTT
>TRBD1|TRBV25-1|TRBJ2-7
CASSEWGTGLNYEQYF
TGTGCCAGCAGTGAATGGGGGACAGGGCTGAACTACGAGCAGTACTTC
>.|TRBV7-2|TRBJ2-7
CASSLRAPYEQYF
TGTGCCAGCAGCTTGCGGGCGCCCTACGAGCAGTACTTC
>TRBD2|TRBV6-1|TRBJ2-7
CASSVGLAGALYEQYF
TGTGCCAGCAGTGTGGGACTAGCGGGGGCATTGTACGAGCAGTACTTC
>.|TRBV5-1|TRBJ1-4
CASSSGGGKLFF
TGCGCCAGCAGCTCGGGGGGGGGAAAACTGTTTTTT
>.|TRBV28|TRBJ1-1
CASRWTENTEAFF
TGTGCCAGCAGATGGACAGAGAACACTGAAGCTTTCTTT
>.|TRBV6-6|TRBJ2-3
CASIGGRADTQYF
TGTGCCAGCATAGGGGGAAGAGCAGATACGCAGTATTTT
>TRBD2|TRBV7-2|TRBJ2-7
CASSLGASGRAREQYF
TGTGCCAGCAGCTTAGGGGCTAGCGGGAGGGCCAGGGAGCAGTACTTC
>.|TRBV5-1|TRBJ2-6
CASSLGHVSGANVLTF
TGCGCCAGCAGCTTGGGACACGTCTCTGGGGCCAACGTCCTGACTTTC
>TRBD2|TRBV5-4|TRBJ2-3
CASSTGLAADTQYF
TGTGCCAGCAGCACCGGACTAGCTGCAGATACGCAGTATTTT
>.|TRBV29-1|TRBJ2-7
CSVTLASYEQYF
TGCAGCGTTACCCTAGCGTCCTACGAGCAGTACTTC
>TRBD1|TRBV19|TRBJ2-2
CASSDHRGQYTGELFF
TGTGCCAGTAGTGACCACAGGGGGCAGTACACCGGGGAGCTGTTTTTT
>.|TRBV7-2|TRBJ2-3
CASSSRSMDTQYF
TGTGCCAGCAGCTCCCGTAGCATGGATACGCAGTATTTT
>.|TRBV27|TRBJ1-5
CASSLANRGNQPQHF
TGTGCCAGCAGTTTAGCGAACAGGGGCAATCAGCCCCAGCATTTT
>TRBD1|TRBV13|TRBJ2-7
CASSSLRQGAYEQYF
TGTGCCAGCAGCTCCCTTCGACAGGGGGCCTACGAGCAGTACTTC
>.|TRBV21-1|TRBJ2-3
CASITGVGGADTQYF
TGTGCCAGCATTACAGGGGTTGGGGGTGCAGATACGCAGTATTTT
>TRBD1|TRBV5-4|TRBJ1-2
CASSPGTVDGYTF
TGTGCCAGCAGCCCCGGGACAGTAGATGGCTACACCTTC
>TRBD2|TRBV28|TRBJ2-1
CASRTSGSSYNEQFF
TGTGCCAGCCGGACTAGCGGGAGCTCCTACAATGAGCAGTTCTTC
>.|TRBV7-2|TRBJ1-2
CASSSRVSSMRGYTF
TGTGCCAGCAGCTCCAGGGTTTCTTCGATGCGGGGCTACACCTTC
>.|TRBV11-1|TRBJ2-1
CASSFGQGSYNEQFF
TGTGCCAGCAGCTTCGGGCAGGGGTCCTACAATGAGCAGTTCTTC
>TRBD1|TRBV10-3|TRBJ1-4
CASTGGSNEKLFF
TGTGCCAGCACAGGGGGCTCAAATGAAAAACTGTTTTTT
>.|TRBV2|TRBJ1-2
CASSPQGLIYGYTF
TGTGCCAGCAGTCCTCAGGGGTTGATCTATGGCTACACCTTC
>.|TRBV18|TRBJ2-3
CASSPRRGGSTDTQYF
TGTGCCAGCTCACCCCGGAGAGGGGGTAGCACAGATACGCAGTATTTT
>.|TRBV19|TRBJ1-2
CASSRGPGGYTF
TGTGCCAGTAGTCGAGGGCCCGGGGGCTACACCTTC
>TRBD1|TRBV14|TRBJ2-3
CASSQRTGGRDTQYF
TGTGCCAGCAGCCAAAGGACAGGGGGCAGAGATACGCAGTATTTT
>TRBD1|TRBV5-1|TRBJ1-5
CASSLDGQGSQPQHF
TGCGCCAGCAGCCTAGACGGACAGGGTAGTCAGCCCCAGCATTTT
>TRBD1|TRBV7-2|TRBJ2-2
CASTRSGTGGTGELFF
TGTGCCAGCACCCGAAGTGGGACAGGGGGCACCGGGGAGCTGTTTTTT
>TRBD2|TRBV5-1|TRBJ2-5
CASSLGEGETQYF
TGCGCCAGCAGCTTGGGGGAGGGAGAGACCCAGTACTTC
>TRBD1|TRBV10-2|TRBJ1-2
CATGTVSYGYTF
TGCGCCACCGGGACAGTATCCTATGGCTACACCTTC
>.|TRBV18|TRBJ2-1
CASRASDNEQFF
TGTGCCTCGAGGGCTAGCGACAATGAGCAGTTCTTC
>.|TRBV21-1|TRBJ2-7
CASSPRTGDCYEQYF
TGTGCCAGCAGCCCACGGACAGGGGACTGCTACGAGCAGTACTTC
>.|TRBV19|TRBJ1-5
CASSTRGDQPQHF
TGTGCCAGTAGTACGCGGGGTGATCAGCCCCAGCATTTT
>TRBD1|TRBV5-6|TRBJ1-1
CASSLGTGAGTEAFF
TGTGCCAGCAGCCTCGGGACAGGGGCGGGCACTGAAGCTTTCTTT
>.|TRBV5-1|TRBJ1-4
CASSNDRWAPNEKLFF
TGCGCCAGCAGCAATGACCGTTGGGCACCTAATGAAAAACTGTTTTTT
>TRBD1|TRBV9|TRBJ2-3
CASSVTGGPDTQYF
TGTGCCAGCAGCGTTACAGGGGGCCCAGATACGCAGTATTTT
>TRBD1|TRBV5-4|TRBJ1-1
CASSSEQGARGTEAFF
TGTGCCAGCAGTTCAGAGCAGGGGGCTAGGGGCACTGAAGCTTTCTTT
>TRBD1|TRBV6-6|TRBJ1-2
CASSYPGQGAAGYTF
TGTGCCAGCAGTTACCCGGGACAGGGGGCCGCTGGCTACACCTTC
>TRBD1|TRBV7-9|TRBJ2-7
CASSPHSGTGGNEQYF
TGTGCCAGCAGTCCTCATTCCGGGACAGGGGGAAACGAGCAGTACTTC
>.|TRBV28|TRBJ2-1
CASTSAGTFYNEQFF
TGTGCCAGCACCTCAGCGGGGACATTTTACAATGAGCAGTTCTTC
>.|TRBV4-3|TRBJ1-4
CASSQYRTAPATNEKLFF
TGCGCCAGCAGCCAATATAGGACAGCCCCCGCAACTAATGAAAAACTGTTTTTT
>.|TRBV7-3|TRBJ1-1
CASSSRGNTEAFF
TGTGCCAGCAGCTCCAGGGGGAACACTGAAGCTTTCTTT